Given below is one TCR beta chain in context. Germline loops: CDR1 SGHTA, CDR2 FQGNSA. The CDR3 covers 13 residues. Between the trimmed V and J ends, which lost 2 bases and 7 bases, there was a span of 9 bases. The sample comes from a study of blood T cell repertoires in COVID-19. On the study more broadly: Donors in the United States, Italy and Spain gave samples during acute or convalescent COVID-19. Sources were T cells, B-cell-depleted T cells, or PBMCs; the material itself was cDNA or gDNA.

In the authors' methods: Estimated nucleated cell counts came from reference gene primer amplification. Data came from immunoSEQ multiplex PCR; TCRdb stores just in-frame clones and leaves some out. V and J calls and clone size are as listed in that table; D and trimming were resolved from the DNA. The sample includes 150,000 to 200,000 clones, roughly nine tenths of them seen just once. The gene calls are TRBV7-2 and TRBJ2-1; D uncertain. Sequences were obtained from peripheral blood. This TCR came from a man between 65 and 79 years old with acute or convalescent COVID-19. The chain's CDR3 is CASSLSWPNEQFF. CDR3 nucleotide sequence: TGTGCCAGCAGCTTAAGTTGGCCGAATGAGCAGTTCTTC.